What follows describes a single TCR beta chain. The cohort comprised adults aged roughly 18 to 95 years residing in 20 to 30 US areas. How the authors handled the data: It was from reference gene primer amplification that nucleated cell counts were estimated. Profiling relied on immunoSEQ multiplex PCR, and the TCRdb table lists in-frame clones only, not all of them. That table furnishes V, J and clone size, whereas the DNA furnished D and trimming. The sample gives about 360,000 clones, approximately 87% of which show up once; about 2.1% is in the top ten. The sample belongs to a study of blood T cell repertoires in COVID-19. Overall study: For recovered donors of Cohort 3, there were two negative PCRs, clearance, or symptom resolution. Collection of acute and convalescent COVID-19 samples took place in the United States, Italy and Spain.

The CDR3 has 15 residues. Trimming removed 1 base from V and 1 base from J, with 10 bases in between. Germline V gene sequence: CDR1 KGHSH, CDR2 LQKENI. Sequenced input: PBMCs or T cells enriched from blood (not recorded which). The rearrangement uses TRBV18 and TRBJ1-1; D not resolved. This receptor was obtained from a man aged 40-50 years in a cohort exposed to, infected with or recovered from COVID-19 (not recorded which). The CDR3 nucleotides read TGTGCCAGCTCACCACGGGTAGCGGAGAACACTGAAGCTTTCTTT. It specifies CASSPRVAENTEAFF.